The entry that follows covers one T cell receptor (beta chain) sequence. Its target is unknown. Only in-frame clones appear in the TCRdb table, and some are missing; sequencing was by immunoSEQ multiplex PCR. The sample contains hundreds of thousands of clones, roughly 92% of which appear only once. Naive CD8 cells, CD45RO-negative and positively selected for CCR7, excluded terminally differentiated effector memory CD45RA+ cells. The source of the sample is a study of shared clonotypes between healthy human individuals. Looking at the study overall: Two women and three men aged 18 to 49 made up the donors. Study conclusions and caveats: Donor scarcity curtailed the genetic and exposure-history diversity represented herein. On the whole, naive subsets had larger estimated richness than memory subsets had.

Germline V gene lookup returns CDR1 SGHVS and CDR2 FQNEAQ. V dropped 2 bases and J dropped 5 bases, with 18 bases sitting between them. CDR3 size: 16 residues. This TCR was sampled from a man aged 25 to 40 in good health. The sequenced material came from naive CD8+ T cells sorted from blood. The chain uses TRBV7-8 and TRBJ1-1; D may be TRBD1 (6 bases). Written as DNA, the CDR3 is TGTGCCAGCAGCTTACCCGGGGGCTCAGGTGGTACTGAAGCTTTCTTT. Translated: CASSLPGGSGGTEAFF.